This TCR beta chain was sequenced in a study of blood T cell repertoires in COVID-19. At the level of the study: Sample material is recorded as cDNA or gDNA derived from T cells, B-cell-depleted T cells, or PBMCs.

Only in-frame clones appear in the TCRdb table, and some are missing; sequencing was by immunoSEQ multiplex PCR. The sample has approximately 300,000 clones; 85% to 90% are singletons. CDR1 and CDR2 (germline): MNHNS, SASEGT. V was pared by 2 bases and J by 0 bases, with 11 bases between. The CDR3 is 16 residues long. Sequenced material: peripheral blood. The gene calls are TRBV6-1 and TRBJ1-3; no clear D. The clonotype originates from a woman between 40 and 50 years old with COVID-19, enrolled during active disease. The CDR3 bases are TGTGCCAGCAGTGAACCAAGGAGTAGCTCTGGAAACACCATATATTTT. This translates into CASSEPRSSSGNTIYF.